This passage covers 22 T cell receptor beta chains from one sample sequenced in a study of shared clonotypes between healthy human individuals (dated by TCRdb to the early 2020s). The protocol used for the library was the immunoSEQ multiplex PCR assay. TCRdb took this table from immuneACCESS and kept in-frame rearrangements with V and J called. Such tables lack part of the clones; where checked against another copy, unresolved V genes explain under half of the gap, and the rest is unexplained. A total of about 590,000 clones appear in this sample, nearly 97% of them only once. The ten largest account for about 0.11% of the sample. CD8 naive samples consisted of CD45RO-negative cells that were positively selected for CCR7, yielding a CD45RA+CCR7+ population without TemRA cells. The material sequenced was naive CD8+ T cells sorted from blood. The cell subset or site tag for this specimen amounts to: CD45RA+CCR7+. These receptors were obtained from a woman aged 25 to 39 in good health.

In its sample, this clone was seen once. The genes are TRBV6-5 and TRBJ2-7; 8 bases match TRBD2. Germline V gene data show CDR1 as MNHEY and CDR2 as SVGAGI. The CDR3 is 16 residues long. V lost 0 bases, J lost 3 bases, and 7 bases stayed unmatched. The CDR3 is CASSYSAGTRFYEQYF. The CDR3 DNA reads TGTGCCAGCAGTTACTCGGCGGGGACTAGATTCTACGAGCAGTACTTC.

The chain joins TRBV9 to TRBJ1-4; 7 bases agree with TRBD1. The CDR3 is 13 residues long. J was trimmed by 13 bases and V by 1 base; bases with no gene match: 7. Germline loops: CDR1 SGDLS, CDR2 YYNGEE. The CDR3 coding sequence is TGTGCCAGCAGCGTAAGAGGGCAGGGGGGACTGTTTTTT. Protein: CASSVRGQGGLFF. The variable domain in full, completed from reference TRBV9 and TRBJ1-4, reads DSGVTQTPKHLITATGQRVTLRCSPRSGDLSVYWYQQSLDQGLQFLIQYYNGEERAKGNILERFSAQQFPDLHSELNLSSLELGDSALYFCASSVRGQGGLFFGSGTQLSVL.

The chain couples TRBV25-1 to TRBJ2-5; tentative D call: TRBD2 (6 bases). The J call is in doubt because the DNA end fits TRBJ2-7 better. CDR1 is MGHDK and CDR2 is SYGVNS in the germline V gene. The CDR3 spans 13 residues. CDR3 sequence reads: CASSEGLTYEQYF. CDR3 coding DNA: TGTGCCAGCAGTGAGGGACTTACCTACGAGCAGTACTTC.

This chain connects TRBV29-1 to TRBJ2-1; no definite D call. Trimming took 7 bases from V and 1 from J, leaving 14 bases between them. The germline V gene encodes CDR1 SQVTM and CDR2 ANQGSEA. There are 14 residues in the CDR3. CDR3 in amino acids: CSAVTLDSYNEQFF. CDR3 sequence (DNA): TGCAGCGCTGTGACACTGGATTCCTACAATGAGCAGTTCTTC.

This clone was observed once. The chain is built from TRBV5-1 and TRBJ2-1, with 10 bases identical to TRBD1. The ends lost 5 bases at V and 0 bases at J; junction bases unmatched: 2. The CDR3 sequence is 15 residues long. CDR1 is SGHRS, CDR2 YFSETQ, per germline. The CDR3 region has the DNA TGCGCCAGCAGGACAGGGGGCGGCTCCTACAATGAGCAGTTCTTC. This encodes CASRTGGGSYNEQFF. Looking up the rest from reference TRBV5-1 and TRBJ2-1 gives the full variable domain: KAGVTQTPRYLIKTRGQQVTLSCSPISGHRSVSWYQQTPGQGLQFLFEYFSETQRNKGNFPGRFSGRQFSNSRSEMNVSTLELGDSALYLCASRTGGGSYNEQFFGPGTRLTVL.

The CDR3 sequence: CASSLRQVWDTQYF. CDR3 DNA sequence: TGTGCCAGCAGTTTGCGTCAGGTTTGGGATACGCAGTATTTT. The V gene is TRBV28, the J gene TRBJ2-3, with D unresolved. V was trimmed by 3 bases and J by 6 bases, leaving 13 bases between them. CDR3 length equals 14 residues. CDR1 is MDHEN, CDR2 SYDVKM, per germline.

The V gene is TRBV7-9, the J gene TRBJ2-7, with D perhaps given as TRBD1 or TRBD2 (5 bases each). Germline V gene sequence: CDR1 SEHNR, CDR2 FQNEAQ (reference sequence). Trimming stripped 5 bases from V and 0 bases from J, with 11 bases between. The CDR3 spans 14 residues. Written as DNA, the CDR3 is TGTGCCAGCAGCCCGCAGGGACCCTCCTACGAGCAGTACTTC. It yields the protein CASSPQGPSYEQYF.

The chain has TRBV27 and TRBJ1-2; TRBD1 agrees at 9 bases. V was clipped by 10 bases and J by 4 bases; unmatched bases: 4. The CDR3 has 12 residues. The germline V gene has CDR1 MNHEY and CDR2 SMNVEV (reference sequence). This CDR3 reads CATKTGGYGYTF. DNA for the CDR3: TGTGCCACCAAGACAGGGGGCTATGGCTACACCTTC.

As to this clone: Within the sample, other DNA sequences also encode this same CDR3. The chain recombines TRBV28 with TRBJ2-7; 11 nucleotides agree with TRBD2. The CDR3 is 15 residues long. J lost 1 base, V lost 6 bases, and 5 bases had no gene match. Germline loops: CDR1 MDHEN, CDR2 SYDVKM. In DNA form, the CDR3 reads TGTGCCAGCAGCCCGGGACTAGCGGAATCCTACGAGCAGTACTTC. This gives the protein CASSPGLAESYEQYF. The entire variable domain, with the rest obtained from reference TRBV28 and TRBJ2-7, is as follows: DVKVTQSSRYLVKRTGEKVFLECVQDMDHENMFWYRQDPGLGLRLIYFSYDVKMKEKGDIPEGYSVSREKKERFSLILESASTNQTSMYLCASSPGLAESYEQYFGPGTRLTVT.

The V call is TRBV14, the J call TRBJ1-2; 9 nucleotides agree with TRBD1. Germline CDR1 SGHDN, CDR2 FVKESK. This CDR3 comprises 15 residues. Unmatched junction bases numbered 3, after V lost 1 base and J lost 3 bases. The CDR3 spells CASSQGRTGDYGYTF. CDR3 DNA: TGTGCCAGCAGCCAAGGTCGGACAGGGGACTATGGCTACACCTTC.

J is TRBJ2-7 and V is TRBV28; 7 bases agree with TRBD2. The CDR3 covers 14 residues. Germline assignment: CDR1 MDHEN and CDR2 SYDVKM. Germline trimming cut 3 bases from V and 6 bases from J; bases unmatched to any gene: 8. The CDR3 DNA reads as TGTGCCAGCAGTTTCTCGGGGGAGGGCCCCGAGCAGTACTTC. It encodes CASSFSGEGPEQYF.

The V gene is TRBV19, the J gene TRBJ2-7; TRBD2 matches at 10 bases. The CDR3 spans 16 residues. The V gene end was trimmed by 4 bases and the J gene end by 1 base; junction bases not matched to a gene: 7. Germline CDR1 LNHDA, CDR2 SQIVND (reference sequence). The DNA for the CDR3 is TGTGCCAGTAGTACTACCGGGACTAGCGCATCCTACGAGCAGTACTTC. Its protein product is CASSTTGTSASYEQYF.

This chain uses TRBV28 with TRBJ1-2; D remains unclear. CDR3 length: 13 residues. Trimming pared 10 bases from V and 3 bases from J, leaving 15 bases between. CDR1 and CDR2 (germline): MDHEN, SYDVKM. The CDR3 reads CATRGGLDYGYTF. CDR3 bases: TGTGCCACCCGCGGAGGGCTTGACTATGGCTACACCTTC.

The chain's CDR3 is CASSHPWGPAGFCYEQYF. The CDR3 region has the DNA TGCGCCAGCAGTCATCCCTGGGGCCCAGCGGGGTTTTGCTACGAGCAGTACTTC. This sequence joins TRBV23-1 and TRBJ2-7, with TRBD2 matching over 7 bases. TRBV23-1 is known as an ORF, though its function is uncertain. Trimming took 3 bases from V and 3 from J; bases not matched to a gene: 17. The CDR3 spans 18 residues.

This chain joins TRBV28 and TRBJ2-2; D gene uncertain. The CDR3 has 13 amino acids. Trimming shortened V by 2 bases and J by 6 bases, and 7 bases separated the two germline ends. Germline-derived CDR1 and CDR2 are MDHEN and SYDVKM. The CDR3 loop is CASSLPRPGELFF. CDR3 in DNA: TGTGCCAGCAGTTTACCCCGACCCGGGGAGCTGTTTTTT.

The chain joins TRBV19 to TRBJ2-1; the D gene is possibly TRBD2 (6 bases). The V gene lost 0 bases and the J gene lost 2 bases, with 14 bases spanning the gap. This CDR3 is 17 amino acids long. The V gene's germline CDR1 is LNHDA and CDR2 SQIVND (reference sequence). The CDR3: CASSIDGRDWAYNEQFF. Written as DNA, the CDR3 is TGTGCCAGTAGTATAGATGGGCGGGACTGGGCCTACAATGAGCAGTTCTTC.

The chain recombines TRBV7-8 with TRBJ2-5; D may be TRBD1 (6 bases). V was pared by 2 bases and J by 2 bases, with 18 bases between. CDR1 and CDR2 from the germline V gene are SGHVS and FQNEAQ. The CDR3 runs 17 residues. CDR3 nucleotides: TGTGCCAGCAGCTTAACCCAGACAGGAAAAATACAAGAGACCCAGTACTTC. Translation: CASSLTQTGKIQETQYF.

V gene TRBV10-3 combines with J gene TRBJ1-5; D is unresolved. The V end lost 6 bases, the J end lost 2 bases, and 14 bases lay between the germline ends. There are 15 residues in the CDR3. The germline gives CDR1 ENHRY, CDR2 SYGVKD. The CDR3 DNA reads as TGTGCCATCAGAGCCGACACGTTGGGCAATCAGCCCCAGCATTTT. Translated, it gives CAIRADTLGNQPQHF.

The V gene is TRBV5-4, the J gene TRBJ2-3; D is possibly TRBD2 (5 bases). From germline, CDR1 is SGHNT and CDR2 YYREEE (reference sequence). The length of the CDR3 is 15 residues. V gave up 4 bases and J gave up 4 bases, with 16 bases separating them. CDR3 region: CASSVELLGPDTQYF. The CDR3 DNA follows: TGTGCCAGCAGCGTTGAATTACTAGGGCCAGATACGCAGTATTTT. Combining the CDR3 with reference TRBV5-4 and TRBJ2-3 gives the whole variable domain ETGVTQSPTHLIKTRGQQVTLRCSSQSGHNTVSWYQQALGQGPQFIFQYYREEENGRGNFPPRFSGLQFPNYSSELNVNALELDDSALYLCASSVELLGPDTQYFGPGTRLTVL.

The chain combines TRBV21-1 with TRBJ2-2. TRBV21-1 is annotated as a pseudogene. This CDR3 has 15 residues. Here the CDR3 DNA reads TGTGCCAGCAGCAAAGTGGGTCGGCAGACCGGGGAGCTGTTTTTT. Translated: CASSKVGRQTGELFF.

The genes are TRBV7-2 and TRBJ2-7; no definite D call. CDR3 length: 13 residues. V lost 2 bases and J 3 bases, leaving 8 bases between the germline ends. Per the germline V gene, CDR1 is SGHTA and CDR2 is FQGNSA. CDR3 DNA: TGTGCCAGCAGCTTATGGTACGGCTACGAGCAGTACTTC. Its translation is CASSLWYGYEQYF. The complete variable domain, with remaining parts taken from reference TRBV7-2 and TRBJ2-7, reads GAGVSQSPSNKVTEKGKDVELRCDPISGHTALYWYRQSLGQGLEFLIYFQGNSAPDKSGLPSDRFSAERTGGSVSTLTIQRTQQEDSAVYLCASSLWYGYEQYFGPGTRLTVT.

The V gene is TRBV7-8, the J gene TRBJ1-2; 9 nucleotides line up with TRBD1. Germline trimming cut 5 bases from V and 4 bases from J; bases unmatched to any gene: 8. Looked up from germline, CDR1 is SGHVS and CDR2 is FQNEAQ. This CDR3 is built from 15 residues. CDR3 in DNA: TGTGCCAGCAGCCCCCGGGACAGGGTGGGCTATGGCTACACCTTC. This codes for CASSPRDRVGYGYTF.